A single sample is the source of the 17 T cell receptor beta chains below, sequenced in a study of blood T cell repertoires in COVID-19 (dated by TCRdb to 2020 to 2021). The library was produced with the immunoSEQ multiplex PCR assay. TCRdb re-hosts the immuneACCESS table, in-frame sequences only. Its copies lack some clones; in the studies checked, an unresolved V gene accounts for under half of them, and the cause for the rest is not known. Counted in this sample were about 300,000 clones; approximately 90% of them appeared once. The ten largest make up about 4% of the sample. The sequencing sample was made of PBMCs or T cells enriched from blood (not recorded which). These receptors were collected from a young man who had recovered from COVID-19.

The chain combines TRBV7-8 with TRBJ2-3; a possible D gene is TRBD2 (6 bases). V lost 5 bases and J lost 5, with 17 bases in between. The CDR3 is 15 amino acids. The V gene's germline CDR1 is SGHVS and CDR2 FQNEAQ. The CDR3 nucleotides are TGTGCCAGCAGCGCCACCCCGGGAGCAGTAGATACGCAGTATTTT. It yields the protein CASSATPGAVDTQYF.

V and J are TRBV7-2 and TRBJ2-3; 16 bases align to TRBD2. Per the germline V gene, CDR1 is SGHTA and CDR2 is FQGNSA. With 8 bases clipped from V and 4 bases from J, the junction kept 9 bases outside the gene matches. This CDR3 comprises 17 residues. CDR3 in amino acids: CASPMGLAGGLADTQYF. CDR3 in DNA: TGTGCCAGCCCTATGGGACTAGCGGGGGGGCTTGCAGATACGCAGTATTTT.

V is TRBV28 and J is TRBJ1-5; 7 nucleotides agree with TRBD1. The CDR3 covers 13 residues. V dropped 5 bases and J dropped 6; count of bases not matched to a gene: 4. Germline V gene lookup returns CDR1 MDHEN and CDR2 SYDVKM. The CDR3 DNA follows: TGTGCCAGCAGTCGGAGGGGGCTTCAGCCCCAGCATTTT. Translating it yields CASSRRGLQPQHF.

V gene TRBV19 combines with J gene TRBJ2-1; the match to TRBD1 covers 8 bases. CDR1 and CDR2 (germline): LNHDA, SQIVND (reference sequence). Losses at the gene ends were 7 bases for V and 8 bases for J; bases not matched to a gene: 4. The CDR3 loop spans 12 amino acids. CDR3 amino acids: CASMAGGDEQFF. CDR3 nucleotide sequence: TGTGCCAGTATGGCAGGGGGCGATGAGCAGTTCTTC. Full variable domain (remainder filled in from reference TRBV19 and TRBJ2-1): DGGITQSPKYLFRKEGQNVTLSCEQNLNHDAMYWYRQDPGQGLRLIYYSQIVNDFQKGDIAEGYSVSREKKESFPLTVTSAQKNPTAFYLCASMAGGDEQFFGPGTRLTVL.

The V gene is TRBV7-9, the J gene TRBJ2-1, with D unresolved. The germline CDR1 and CDR2 sequences are SEHNR and FQNEAQ (reference sequence). V lost 5 bases to trimming and J lost 4 bases, with 15 bases between them. The CDR3 consists of 15 residues. This chain's CDR3 is CASSLEARIYNEQFF. DNA for the CDR3: TGTGCCAGCAGCCTCGAAGCCCGAATTTACAATGAGCAGTTCTTC.

CDR3 loop: CASSLSYSGNTIYF. DNA for the CDR3: TGTGCCAGCAGCCTAAGTTACTCTGGAAACACCATATATTTT. The chain employs TRBV11-2 and TRBJ1-3; D unresolved. Germline loops: CDR1 SGHAT, CDR2 FQNNGV. V was trimmed by 5 bases and J by 0 bases, leaving 8 bases between them. The CDR3 has 14 residues.

This clone was seen only once. This rearrangement joins TRBV7-9 to TRBJ1-1; 9 bases are shared with TRBD1. CDR1 and CDR2 from the germline V gene are SEHNR and FQNEAQ (reference sequence). This CDR3 is 15 amino acids long. V lost 2 bases to trimming and J lost 1 base; unmatched junction nucleotides: 2. In nucleotides, the CDR3 is TGTGCCAGCAGCTTAACAGGGGGCCCGAACACTGAAGCTTTCTTT. This gives the protein CASSLTGGPNTEAFF.

The chain carries TRBV30 and TRBJ1-1, with D possibly matching TRBD1 (5 bases). V lost 3 bases to trimming and J lost 4 bases, with 18 bases between them. This CDR3 is 15 amino acids long. Looked up from germline, CDR1 is GTSNPN and CDR2 is SVGIG (reference sequence). The CDR3: CAWRPQAGRVTEAFF. CDR3 in DNA: TGTGCCTGGAGGCCCCAGGCAGGGAGGGTCACTGAAGCTTTCTTT.

The J gene is TRBJ1-5, the V gene TRBV5-1; 7 bases match TRBD1. J gave up 2 bases and V 3 bases, and 2 bases lay outside the gene matches. In germline, CDR1 is SGHRS, CDR2 YFSETQ. This CDR3 has 14 residues. The chain's CDR3 is CASSYQGGNQPQHF. The CDR3 DNA follows: TGCGCCAGCAGCTACCAGGGGGGCAATCAGCCCCAGCATTTT.

This clone appeared a single time. The rearrangement uses TRBV7-2 and TRBJ2-5; TRBD2 might be the D (5 bases). Germline V CDR1 and CDR2: SGHTA, FQGNSA. CDR3 size: 16 residues. V was cut by 2 bases and J by 0 bases, with 13 bases left in between. The CDR3 loop reads CASSLSASLYQETQYF. As DNA, the CDR3 is TGTGCCAGCAGCTTATCTGCTAGCCTGTACCAAGAGACCCAGTACTTC.

V is TRBV28 and J is TRBJ1-6; D is perhaps TRBD1 (6 bases). Germline-derived CDR1 and CDR2 are MDHEN and SYDVKM. V was cut by 4 bases and J by 5 bases, with 6 bases left in between. CDR3 length equals 13 residues. CDR3: CASSWTDNSPLHF. CDR3 bases: TGTGCCAGCAGTTGGACAGATAATTCACCCCTCCACTTT.

This sequence joins TRBV11-3 and TRBJ2-2, with D unresolved. Germline CDR1 is SGHNT and CDR2 is YENEEA. This CDR3 has 14 residues. V gave up 3 bases and J gave up 4 bases, with 9 bases separating them. For the CDR3, the DNA is TGTGCCAGCAGCTTGTCCGTACTCACCGGGGAGCTGTTTTTT. As protein: CASSLSVLTGELFF.

This rearrangement joins TRBV2 to TRBJ2-3; 14 nucleotides align to TRBD2. The germline CDR1 and CDR2 sequences are SNHLY and FYNNEI. Trimming cost V 7 bases and J 3 bases; bases outside gene matches: 6. The CDR3 extends over 16 amino acids. The CDR3 DNA reads as TGTGCCAGCATGACTAGCGGGGGGGCTTTGACAGATACGCAGTATTTT. The encoded protein is CASMTSGGALTDTQYF.

This clone was seen only a few times. This chain connects TRBV3-1 (or the pseudogene TRBV3-2) to TRBJ2-3, with 11 bases identical to TRBD2. The CDR3 has 18 residues. Unmatched junction bases numbered 14, after V lost 4 bases and J lost 5 bases. Germline V gene data show CDR1 as LGHDT and CDR2 as YNNKEL (reference sequence). CDR3 sequence: CASSRNHLAGGGRDTQYF. The CDR3 region has the DNA TGTGCCAGCAGCCGCAATCACCTAGCGGGGGGAGGACGAGATACGCAGTATTTT.

Here the CDR3 reads CASSVETGTGRSGELFF. CDR3 nucleotide sequence: TGTGCCAGCAGCGTAGAAACCGGGACAGGGCGATCCGGGGAGCTGTTTTTT. The genes are TRBV9 and TRBJ2-2; 9 bases fit TRBD1. The CDR3 has 17 amino acids. Germline V gives CDR1 SGDLS, CDR2 YYNGEE. The ends lost 0 bases at V and 6 bases at J; junction bases unmatched: 9.

The chain couples TRBV23-1 to TRBJ1-2; 11 nucleotides line up with TRBD1. TRBV23-1 is an ORF, with its function uncertain. The CDR3 runs to 16 residues. Trimming took 4 bases from V and 7 from J; bases not matched to a gene: 11. This CDR3 is CASSLYRPGQGVGYTF. CDR3 nucleotide sequence: TGCGCCAGCAGTCTATACCGCCCGGGACAGGGGGTTGGCTACACCTTC.

V usage is TRBV3-1 (or the pseudogene TRBV3-2) and J usage is TRBJ1-2; D not resolved. This CDR3 is 13 amino acids long. Germline assignment: CDR1 LGHDT and CDR2 YNNKEL (reference sequence). Between the trimmed V and J ends, which lost 1 base and 8 bases, there was a span of 11 bases. CDR3 nucleotide sequence: TGTGCCAGCAGCCAAGTTGACACGAGCGGCTACACCTTC. This translates into CASSQVDTSGYTF.